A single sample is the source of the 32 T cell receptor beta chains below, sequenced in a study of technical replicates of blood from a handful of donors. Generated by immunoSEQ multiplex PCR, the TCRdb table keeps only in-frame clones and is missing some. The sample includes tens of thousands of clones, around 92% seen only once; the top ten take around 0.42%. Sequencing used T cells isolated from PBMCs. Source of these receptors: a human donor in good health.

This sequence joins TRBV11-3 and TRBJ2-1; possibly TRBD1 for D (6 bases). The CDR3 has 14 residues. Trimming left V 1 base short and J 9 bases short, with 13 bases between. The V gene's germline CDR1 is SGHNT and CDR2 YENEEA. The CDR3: CASSLAGVGSEQFF. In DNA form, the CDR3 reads TGTGCCAGCAGCTTAGCAGGGGTCGGTAGTGAGCAGTTCTTC.

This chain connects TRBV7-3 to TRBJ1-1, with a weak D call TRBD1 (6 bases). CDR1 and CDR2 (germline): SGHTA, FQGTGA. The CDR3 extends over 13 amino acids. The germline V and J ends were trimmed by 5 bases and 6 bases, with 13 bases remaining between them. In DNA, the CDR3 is TGTGCCAGCAGCCCACGGGGGGGCGCTGAAGCTTTCTTT. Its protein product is CASSPRGGAEAFF.

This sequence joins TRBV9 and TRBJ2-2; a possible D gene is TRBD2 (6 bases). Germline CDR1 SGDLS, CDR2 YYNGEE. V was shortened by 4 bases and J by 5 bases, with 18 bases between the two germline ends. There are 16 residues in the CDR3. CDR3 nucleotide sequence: TGTGCCAGCAGCCTCCTAGGAGGGACGCAGACCGGGGAGCTGTTTTTT. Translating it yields CASSLLGGTQTGELFF.

DNA for the CDR3: TGCAGCGTCCTGACAGGGCTGCGAGAGACCCAGTACTTC. Protein sequence: CSVLTGLRETQYF. V and J are TRBV29-1 and TRBJ2-5; 7 positions match TRBD1. V lost 6 bases and J lost 4; bases outside the gene matches: 8. Germline values: CDR1 SQVTM, CDR2 ANQGSEA. The CDR3 has 13 residues.

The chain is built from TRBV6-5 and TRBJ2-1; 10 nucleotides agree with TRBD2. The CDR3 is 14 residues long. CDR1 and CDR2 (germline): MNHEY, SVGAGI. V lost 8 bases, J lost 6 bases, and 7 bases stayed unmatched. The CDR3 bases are TGTGCCAGCCAAATAGCGGGAGGTTTCAATGAGCAGTTCTTC. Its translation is CASQIAGGFNEQFF.

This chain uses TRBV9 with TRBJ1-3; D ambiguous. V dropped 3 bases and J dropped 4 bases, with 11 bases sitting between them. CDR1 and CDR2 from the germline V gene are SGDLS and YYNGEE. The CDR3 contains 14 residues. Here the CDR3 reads CASSARRLGNTIYF. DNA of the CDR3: TGTGCCAGCAGCGCCCGTCGACTAGGAAACACCATATATTTT.

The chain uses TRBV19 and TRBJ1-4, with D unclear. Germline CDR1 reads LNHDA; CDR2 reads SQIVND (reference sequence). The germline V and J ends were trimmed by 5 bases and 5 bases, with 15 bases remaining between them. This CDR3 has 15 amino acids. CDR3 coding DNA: TGTGCCAGTAGTCCCCGACACGGTGAGAATGAAAAACTGTTTTTT. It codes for CASSPRHGENEKLFF.

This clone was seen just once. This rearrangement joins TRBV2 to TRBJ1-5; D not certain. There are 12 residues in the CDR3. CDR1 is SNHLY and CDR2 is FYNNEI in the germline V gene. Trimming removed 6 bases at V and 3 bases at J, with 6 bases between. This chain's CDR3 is CASSLDNQPQHF. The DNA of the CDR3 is TGTGCCAGCAGCCTAGACAATCAGCCCCAGCATTTT.

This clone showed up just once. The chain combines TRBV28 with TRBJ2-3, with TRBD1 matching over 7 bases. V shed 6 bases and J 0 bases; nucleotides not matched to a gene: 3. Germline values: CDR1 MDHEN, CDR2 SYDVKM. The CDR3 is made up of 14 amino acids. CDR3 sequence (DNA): TGTGCCAGCAGAGGACAGGCGAGCACAGATACGCAGTATTTT. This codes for CASRGQASTDTQYF.

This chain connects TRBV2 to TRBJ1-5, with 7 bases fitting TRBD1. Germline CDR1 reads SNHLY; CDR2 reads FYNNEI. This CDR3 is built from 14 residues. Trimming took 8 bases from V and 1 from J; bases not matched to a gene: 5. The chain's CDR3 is CASLKDRSNQPQHF. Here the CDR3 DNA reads TGTGCCAGCCTAAAGGACAGGAGCAATCAGCCCCAGCATTTT.

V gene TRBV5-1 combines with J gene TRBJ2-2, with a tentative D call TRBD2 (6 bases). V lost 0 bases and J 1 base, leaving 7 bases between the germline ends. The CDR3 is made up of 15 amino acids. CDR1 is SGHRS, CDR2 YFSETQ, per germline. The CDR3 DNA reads TGCGCCAGCAGCTTGGCAGCGGGGAACACCGGGGAGCTGTTTTTT. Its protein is CASSLAAGNTGELFF. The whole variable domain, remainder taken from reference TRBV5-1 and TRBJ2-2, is KAGVTQTPRYLIKTRGQQVTLSCSPISGHRSVSWYQQTPGQGLQFLFEYFSETQRNKGNFPGRFSGRQFSNSRSEMNVSTLELGDSALYLCASSLAAGNTGELFFGEGSRLTVL.

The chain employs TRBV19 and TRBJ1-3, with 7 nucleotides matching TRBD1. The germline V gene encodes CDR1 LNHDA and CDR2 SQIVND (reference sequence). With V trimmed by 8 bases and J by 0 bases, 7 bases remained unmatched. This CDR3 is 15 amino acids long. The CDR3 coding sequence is TGTGCCAGTGGTCTACAGGGGACCTCTGGAAACACCATATATTTT. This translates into CASGLQGTSGNTIYF.

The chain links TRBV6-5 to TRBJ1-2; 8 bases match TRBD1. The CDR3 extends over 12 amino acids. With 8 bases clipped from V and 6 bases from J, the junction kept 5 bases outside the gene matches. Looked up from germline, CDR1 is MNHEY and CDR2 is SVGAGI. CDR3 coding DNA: TGTGCCAGCGGAAGGACAGGGAATGGCTACACCTTC. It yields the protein CASGRTGNGYTF.

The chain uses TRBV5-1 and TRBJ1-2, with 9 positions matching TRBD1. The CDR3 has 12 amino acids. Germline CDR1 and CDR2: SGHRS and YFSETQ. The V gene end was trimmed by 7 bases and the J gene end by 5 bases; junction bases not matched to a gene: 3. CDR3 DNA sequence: TGCGCCAGCGGGACAGGGTCGTATGGCTACACCTTC. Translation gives CASGTGSYGYTF. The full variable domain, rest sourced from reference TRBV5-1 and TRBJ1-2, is KAGVTQTPRYLIKTRGQQVTLSCSPISGHRSVSWYQQTPGQGLQFLFEYFSETQRNKGNFPGRFSGRQFSNSRSEMNVSTLELGDSALYLCASGTGSYGYTFGSGTRLTVV.

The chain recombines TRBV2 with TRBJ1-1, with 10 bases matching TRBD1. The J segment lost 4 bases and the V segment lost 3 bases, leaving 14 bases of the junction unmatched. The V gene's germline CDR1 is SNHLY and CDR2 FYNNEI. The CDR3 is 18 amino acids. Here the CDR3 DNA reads TGTGCCAGCAGTGACGAAGACAGGGGGCAACTTTGGCCCACTGAAGCTTTCTTT. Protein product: CASSDEDRGQLWPTEAFF.

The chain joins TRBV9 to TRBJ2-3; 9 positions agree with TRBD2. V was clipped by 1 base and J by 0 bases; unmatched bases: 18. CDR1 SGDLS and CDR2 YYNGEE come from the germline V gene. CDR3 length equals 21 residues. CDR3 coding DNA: TGTGCCAGCAGCGTACAAACTGGAGCGGGAGGAGGGGGGTATAGCACAGATACGCAGTATTTT. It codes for CASSVQTGAGGGGYSTDTQYF.

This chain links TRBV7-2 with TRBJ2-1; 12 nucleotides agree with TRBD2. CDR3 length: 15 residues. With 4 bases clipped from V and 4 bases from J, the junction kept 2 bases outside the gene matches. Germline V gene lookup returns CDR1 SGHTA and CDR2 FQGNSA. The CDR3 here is CASSSGLAGYNEQFF. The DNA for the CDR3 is TGTGCCAGCAGCTCGGGACTAGCGGGTTACAATGAGCAGTTCTTC.

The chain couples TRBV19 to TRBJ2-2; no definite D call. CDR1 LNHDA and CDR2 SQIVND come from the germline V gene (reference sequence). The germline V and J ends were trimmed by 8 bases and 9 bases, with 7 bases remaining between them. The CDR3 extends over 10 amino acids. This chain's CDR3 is CASGSWELFF. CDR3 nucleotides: TGTGCCAGTGGCTCCTGGGAGCTGTTTTTT.

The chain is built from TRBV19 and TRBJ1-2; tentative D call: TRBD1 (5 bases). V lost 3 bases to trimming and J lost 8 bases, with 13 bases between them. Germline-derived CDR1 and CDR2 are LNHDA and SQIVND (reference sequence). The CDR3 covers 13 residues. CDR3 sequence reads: CASSMGEERGYTF. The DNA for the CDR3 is TGTGCCAGTAGTATGGGGGAGGAGAGGGGCTACACCTTC.

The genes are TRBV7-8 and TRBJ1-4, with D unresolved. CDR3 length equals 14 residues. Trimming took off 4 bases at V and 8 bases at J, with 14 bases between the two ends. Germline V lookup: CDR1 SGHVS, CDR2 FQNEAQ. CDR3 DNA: TGTGCCAGCAGCTACCTAACTCCCTCGGAAAAACTGTTTTTT. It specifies CASSYLTPSEKLFF.

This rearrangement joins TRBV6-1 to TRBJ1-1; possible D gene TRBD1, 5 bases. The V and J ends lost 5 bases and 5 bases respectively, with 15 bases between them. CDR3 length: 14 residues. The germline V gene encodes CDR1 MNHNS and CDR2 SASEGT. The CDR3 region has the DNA TGTGCCAGCAGTCCGCTAGGGGTCGCGACTGAAGCTTTCTTT. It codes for CASSPLGVATEAFF.

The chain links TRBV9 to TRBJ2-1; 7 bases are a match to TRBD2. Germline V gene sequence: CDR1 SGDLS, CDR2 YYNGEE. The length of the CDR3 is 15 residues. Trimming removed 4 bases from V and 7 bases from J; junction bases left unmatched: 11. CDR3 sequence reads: CASSPLGGSGNEQFF. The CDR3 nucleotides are TGTGCCAGCAGCCCCCTCGGCGGGAGTGGTAATGAGCAGTTCTTC.

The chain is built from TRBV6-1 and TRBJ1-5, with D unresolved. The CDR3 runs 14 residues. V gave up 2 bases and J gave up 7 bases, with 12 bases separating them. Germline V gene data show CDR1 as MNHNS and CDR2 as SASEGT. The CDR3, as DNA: TGTGCCAGCAGTGAATTAAGAAATCGGCAGCCCCAGCATTTT. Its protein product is CASSELRNRQPQHF.

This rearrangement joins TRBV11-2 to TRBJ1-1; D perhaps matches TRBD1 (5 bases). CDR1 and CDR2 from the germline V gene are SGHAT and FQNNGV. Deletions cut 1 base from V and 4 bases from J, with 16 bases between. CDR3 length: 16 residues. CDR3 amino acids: CASSLVRVGEVTEAFF. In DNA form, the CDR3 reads TGTGCCAGCAGCTTAGTTCGGGTAGGGGAGGTCACTGAAGCTTTCTTT.

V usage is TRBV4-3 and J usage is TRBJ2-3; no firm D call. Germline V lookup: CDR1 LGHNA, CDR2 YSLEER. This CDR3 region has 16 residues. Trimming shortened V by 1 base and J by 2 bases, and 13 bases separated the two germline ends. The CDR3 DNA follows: TGCGCCAGCAGCCAAGTCAGGCGCGATCTCACAGATACGCAGTATTTT. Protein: CASSQVRRDLTDTQYF.

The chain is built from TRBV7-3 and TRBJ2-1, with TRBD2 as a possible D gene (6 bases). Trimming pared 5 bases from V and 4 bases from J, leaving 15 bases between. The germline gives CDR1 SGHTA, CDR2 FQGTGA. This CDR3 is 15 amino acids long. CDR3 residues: CASSQGREAYNEQFF. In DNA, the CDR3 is TGTGCCAGCAGCCAGGGTAGGGAGGCATACAATGAGCAGTTCTTC.

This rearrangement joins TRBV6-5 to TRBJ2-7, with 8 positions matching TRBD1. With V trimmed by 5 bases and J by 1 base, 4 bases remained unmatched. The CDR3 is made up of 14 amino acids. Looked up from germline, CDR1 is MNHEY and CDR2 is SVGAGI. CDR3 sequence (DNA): TGTGCCAGCAGTACGACAGGGGAATCCTACGAGCAGTACTTC. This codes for CASSTTGESYEQYF.

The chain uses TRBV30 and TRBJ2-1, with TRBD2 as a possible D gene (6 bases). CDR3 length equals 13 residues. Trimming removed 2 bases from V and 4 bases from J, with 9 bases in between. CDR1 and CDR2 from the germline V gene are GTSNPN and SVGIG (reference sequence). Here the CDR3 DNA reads TGTGCCTGGAGTTTCGGACTATACAATGAGCAGTTCTTC. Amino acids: CAWSFGLYNEQFF.

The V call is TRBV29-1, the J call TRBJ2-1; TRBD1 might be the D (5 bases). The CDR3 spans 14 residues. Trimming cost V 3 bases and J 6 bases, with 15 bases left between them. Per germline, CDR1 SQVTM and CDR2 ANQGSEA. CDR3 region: CSVDVAGIGNEQFF. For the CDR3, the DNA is TGCAGCGTTGATGTCGCAGGGATAGGCAATGAGCAGTTCTTC.

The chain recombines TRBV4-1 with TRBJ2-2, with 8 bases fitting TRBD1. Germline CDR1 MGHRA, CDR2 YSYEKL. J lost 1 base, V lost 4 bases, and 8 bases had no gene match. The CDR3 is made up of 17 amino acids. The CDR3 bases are TGCGCCAGCAGCCCAGTTCCCGGGACAGGGAACACCGGGGAGCTGTTTTTT. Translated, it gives CASSPVPGTGNTGELFF.

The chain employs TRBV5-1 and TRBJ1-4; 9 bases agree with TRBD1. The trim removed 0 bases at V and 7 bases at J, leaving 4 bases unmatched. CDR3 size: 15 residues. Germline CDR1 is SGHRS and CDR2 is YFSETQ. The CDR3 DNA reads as TGCGCCAGCAGCTTGGAGGGACAGGGAGTTGAAAAACTGTTTTTT. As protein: CASSLEGQGVEKLFF.

DNA for the CDR3: TGTGCCAGCAGCCAAGGTGAAAGCGGGAGAAGCCACAATGAGCAGTTCTTC. Its protein product is CASSQGESGRSHNEQFF. The chain joins TRBV4-2 to TRBJ2-1; 8 nucleotides line up with TRBD2. Germline-derived CDR1 and CDR2 are LGHNA and YNFKEQ. This CDR3 is built from 17 residues. V shed 1 base and J 5 bases; nucleotides not matched to a gene: 10.